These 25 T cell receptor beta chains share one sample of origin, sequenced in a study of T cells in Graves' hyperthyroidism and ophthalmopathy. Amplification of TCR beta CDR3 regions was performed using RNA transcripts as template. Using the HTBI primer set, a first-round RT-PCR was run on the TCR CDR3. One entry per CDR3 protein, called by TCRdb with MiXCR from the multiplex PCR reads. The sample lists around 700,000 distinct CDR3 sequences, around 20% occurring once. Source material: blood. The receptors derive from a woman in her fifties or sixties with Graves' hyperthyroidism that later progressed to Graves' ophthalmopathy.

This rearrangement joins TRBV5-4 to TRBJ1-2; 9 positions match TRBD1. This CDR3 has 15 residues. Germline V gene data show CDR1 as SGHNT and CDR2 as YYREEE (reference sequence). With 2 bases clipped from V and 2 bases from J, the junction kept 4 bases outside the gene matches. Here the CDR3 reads CASSLGQGKNYGYTF. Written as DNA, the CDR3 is TGTGCCAGCAGCTTAGGACAGGGGAAAAACTATGGCTACACCTTC.

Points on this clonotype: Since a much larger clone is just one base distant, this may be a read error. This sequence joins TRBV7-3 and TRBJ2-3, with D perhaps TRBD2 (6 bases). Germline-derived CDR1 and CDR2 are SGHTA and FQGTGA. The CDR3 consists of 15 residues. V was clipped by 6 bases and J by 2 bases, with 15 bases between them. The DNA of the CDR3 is TGTGCCAGCAGGCCGGCGGCGGGGAACACAGATACGCAGTATTTT. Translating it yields CASRPAAGNTDTQYF.

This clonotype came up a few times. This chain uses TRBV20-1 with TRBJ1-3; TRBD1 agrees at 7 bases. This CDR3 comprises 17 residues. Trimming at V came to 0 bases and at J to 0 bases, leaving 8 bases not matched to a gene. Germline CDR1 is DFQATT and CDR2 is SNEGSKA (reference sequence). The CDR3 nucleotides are TGCAGTGCTAGAGACGGTGACAGGGTGAGCTCTGGAAACACCATATATTTT. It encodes CSARDGDRVSSGNTIYF.

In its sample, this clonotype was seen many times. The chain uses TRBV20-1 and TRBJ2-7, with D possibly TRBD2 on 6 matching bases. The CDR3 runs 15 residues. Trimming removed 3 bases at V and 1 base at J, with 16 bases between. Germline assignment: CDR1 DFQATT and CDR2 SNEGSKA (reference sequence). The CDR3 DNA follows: TGCAGTGCTAGTCCTCCTGGGACTGGATCCTACGAGCAGTACTTC. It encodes CSASPPGTGSYEQYF.

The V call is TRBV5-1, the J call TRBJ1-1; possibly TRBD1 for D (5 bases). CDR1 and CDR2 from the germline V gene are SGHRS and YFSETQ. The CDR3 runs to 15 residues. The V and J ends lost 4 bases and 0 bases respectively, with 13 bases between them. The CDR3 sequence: CASSAETDLNTEAFF. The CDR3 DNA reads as TGCGCCAGCAGCGCGGAGACAGACCTGAACACTGAAGCTTTCTTT.

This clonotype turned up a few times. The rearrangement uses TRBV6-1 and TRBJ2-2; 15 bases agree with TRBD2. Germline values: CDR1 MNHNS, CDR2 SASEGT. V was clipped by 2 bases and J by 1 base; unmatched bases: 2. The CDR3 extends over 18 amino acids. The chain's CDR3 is CASSEQGLAGGNTGELFF. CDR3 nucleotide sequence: TGTGCCAGCAGTGAACAGGGACTAGCGGGGGGGAACACCGGGGAGCTGTTTTTT.

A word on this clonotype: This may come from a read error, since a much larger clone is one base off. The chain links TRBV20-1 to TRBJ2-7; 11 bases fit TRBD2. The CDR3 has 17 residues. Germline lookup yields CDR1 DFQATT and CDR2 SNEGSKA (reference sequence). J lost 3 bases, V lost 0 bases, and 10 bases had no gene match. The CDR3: CSARDGLAGGPRYEQYF. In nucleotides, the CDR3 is TGCAGTGCTAGAGATGGGCTAGCGGGGGGCCCACGCTACGAGCAGTACTTC.

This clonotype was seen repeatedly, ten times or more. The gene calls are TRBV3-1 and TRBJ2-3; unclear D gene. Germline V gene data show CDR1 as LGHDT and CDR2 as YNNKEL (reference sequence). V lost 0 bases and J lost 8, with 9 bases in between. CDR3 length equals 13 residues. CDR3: CASSQDMIGTQYF. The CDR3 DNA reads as TGTGCCAGCAGCCAAGATATGATAGGTACGCAGTATTTT.

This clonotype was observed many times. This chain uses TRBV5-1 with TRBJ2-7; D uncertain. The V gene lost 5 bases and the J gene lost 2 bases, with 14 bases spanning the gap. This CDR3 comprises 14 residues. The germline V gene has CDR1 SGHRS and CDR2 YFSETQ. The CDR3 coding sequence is TGCGCCAGCAGAACAGTACCGGAGACCTACGAGCAGTACTTC. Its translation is CASRTVPETYEQYF.

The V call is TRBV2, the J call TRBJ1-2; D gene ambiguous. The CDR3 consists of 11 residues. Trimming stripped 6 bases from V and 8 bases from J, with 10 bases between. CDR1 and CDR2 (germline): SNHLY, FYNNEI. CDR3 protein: CASRQSPGYTF. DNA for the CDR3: TGTGCCAGCAGACAGAGTCCGGGCTACACCTTC.

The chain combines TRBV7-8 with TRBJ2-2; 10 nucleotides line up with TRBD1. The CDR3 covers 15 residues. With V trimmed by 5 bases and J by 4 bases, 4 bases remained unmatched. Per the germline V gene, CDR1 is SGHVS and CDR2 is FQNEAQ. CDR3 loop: CASSPTGGITGELFF. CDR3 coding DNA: TGTGCCAGCAGCCCGACAGGGGGCATCACCGGGGAGCTGTTTTTT.

CDR3 in DNA: TGCGCCAGCAGTGAGTCTGGACAGGGACAGCCCCAGCATTTT. This codes for CASSESGQGQPQHF. The chain is built from TRBV10-2 and TRBJ1-5; 8 nucleotides match TRBD1. Germline CDR1 is WSHSY and CDR2 is SAAADI. This CDR3 spans 14 amino acids. The V and J ends lost 0 bases and 7 bases, in that order; junction bases with no gene match: 2.

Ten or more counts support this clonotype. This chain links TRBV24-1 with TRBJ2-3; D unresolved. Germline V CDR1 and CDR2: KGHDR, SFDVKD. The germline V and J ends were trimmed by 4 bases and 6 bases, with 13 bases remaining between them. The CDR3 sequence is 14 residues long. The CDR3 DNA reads TGTGCCACCAGTGACTCCGGGCAGGCGGATACGCAGTATTTT. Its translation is CATSDSGQADTQYF.

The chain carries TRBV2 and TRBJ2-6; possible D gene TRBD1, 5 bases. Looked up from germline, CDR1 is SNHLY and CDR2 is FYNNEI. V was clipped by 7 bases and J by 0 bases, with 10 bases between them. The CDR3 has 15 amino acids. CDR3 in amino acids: CASNRLTSGANVLTF. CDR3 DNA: TGTGCCAGCAACAGGCTGACCTCTGGGGCCAACGTCCTGACTTTC.

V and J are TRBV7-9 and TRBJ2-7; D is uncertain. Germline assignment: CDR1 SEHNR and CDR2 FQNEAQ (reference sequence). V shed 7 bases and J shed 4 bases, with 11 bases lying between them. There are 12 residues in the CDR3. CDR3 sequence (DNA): TGTGCCAGCAATTCCAACCAGTACGAGCAGTACTTC. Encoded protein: CASNSNQYEQYF. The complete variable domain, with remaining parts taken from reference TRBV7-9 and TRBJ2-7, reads DTGVSQNPRHKITKRGQNVTFRCDPISEHNRLYWYRQTLGQGPEFLTYFQNEAQLEKSRLLSDRFSAERPKGSFSTLEIQRTEQGDSAMYLCASNSNQYEQYFGPGTRLTVT.

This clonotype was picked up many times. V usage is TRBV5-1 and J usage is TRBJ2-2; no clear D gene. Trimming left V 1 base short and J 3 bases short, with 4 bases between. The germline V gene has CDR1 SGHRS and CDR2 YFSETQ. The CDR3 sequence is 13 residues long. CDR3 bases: TGCGCCAGCAGCTTGATTTACACCGGGGAGCTGTTTTTT. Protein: CASSLIYTGELFF. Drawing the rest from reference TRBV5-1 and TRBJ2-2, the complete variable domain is KAGVTQTPRYLIKTRGQQVTLSCSPISGHRSVSWYQQTPGQGLQFLFEYFSETQRNKGNFPGRFSGRQFSNSRSEMNVSTLELGDSALYLCASSLIYTGELFFGEGSRLTVL.

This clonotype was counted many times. The DNA of the CDR3 is TGTGCCAGCTCACCCACGACCCAGCCAAACACCATATATTTT. Encoded protein: CASSPTTQPNTIYF. This rearrangement joins TRBV18 to TRBJ1-3; no clear D gene. The CDR3 extends over 14 amino acids. The V and J ends lost 3 bases and 6 bases respectively, with 12 bases between them. Germline loops: CDR1 KGHSH, CDR2 LQKENI.

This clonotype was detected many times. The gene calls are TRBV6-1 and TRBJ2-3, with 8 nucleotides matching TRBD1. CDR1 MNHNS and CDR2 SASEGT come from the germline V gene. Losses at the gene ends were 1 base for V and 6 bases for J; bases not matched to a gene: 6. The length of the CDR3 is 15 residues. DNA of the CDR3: TGTGCCAGCAGTGAAGGGAGACAGGGGTGGGATACGCAGTATTTT. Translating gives CASSEGRQGWDTQYF.

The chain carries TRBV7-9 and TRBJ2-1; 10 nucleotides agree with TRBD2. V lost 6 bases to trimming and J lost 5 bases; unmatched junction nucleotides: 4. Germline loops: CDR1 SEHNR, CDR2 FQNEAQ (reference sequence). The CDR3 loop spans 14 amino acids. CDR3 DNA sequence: TGTGCCAGCAGAAAACTAGCGGGGCACAATGAGCAGTTCTTC. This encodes CASRKLAGHNEQFF.

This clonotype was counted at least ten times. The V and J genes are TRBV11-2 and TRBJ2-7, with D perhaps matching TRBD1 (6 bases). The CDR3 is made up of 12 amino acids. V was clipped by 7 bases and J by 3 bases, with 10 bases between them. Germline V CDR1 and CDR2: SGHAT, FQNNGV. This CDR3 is CASTEQGYEQYF. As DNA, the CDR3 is TGTGCCAGCACTGAACAGGGCTACGAGCAGTACTTC.

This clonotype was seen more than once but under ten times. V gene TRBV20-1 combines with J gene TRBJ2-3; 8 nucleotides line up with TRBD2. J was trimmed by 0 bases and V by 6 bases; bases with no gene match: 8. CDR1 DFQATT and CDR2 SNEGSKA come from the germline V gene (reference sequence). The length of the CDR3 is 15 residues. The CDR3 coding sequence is TGCAGTGCCGGTGGACGGGGGGGCAGCACAGATACGCAGTATTTT. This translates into CSAGGRGGSTDTQYF.

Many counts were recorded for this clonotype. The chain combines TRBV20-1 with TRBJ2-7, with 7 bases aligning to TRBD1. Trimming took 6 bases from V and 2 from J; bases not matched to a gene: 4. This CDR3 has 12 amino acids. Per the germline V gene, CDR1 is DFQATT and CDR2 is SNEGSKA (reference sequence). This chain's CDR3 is CSAGTDPYEQYF. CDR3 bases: TGCAGTGCAGGGACAGATCCCTACGAGCAGTACTTC.

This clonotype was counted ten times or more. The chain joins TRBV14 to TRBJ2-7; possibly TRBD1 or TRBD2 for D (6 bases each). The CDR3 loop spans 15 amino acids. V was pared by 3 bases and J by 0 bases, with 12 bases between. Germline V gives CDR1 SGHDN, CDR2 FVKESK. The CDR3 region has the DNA TGTGCCAGCAGCCAGGAGGGACACAGCTCCTACGAGCAGTACTTC. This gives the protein CASSQEGHSSYEQYF. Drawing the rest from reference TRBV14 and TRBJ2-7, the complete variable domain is EAGVTQFPSHSVIEKGQTVTLRCDPISGHDNLYWYRRVMGKEIKFLLHFVKESKQDESGMPNNRFLAERTGGTYSTLKVQPAELEDSGVYFCASSQEGHSSYEQYFGPGTRLTVT.

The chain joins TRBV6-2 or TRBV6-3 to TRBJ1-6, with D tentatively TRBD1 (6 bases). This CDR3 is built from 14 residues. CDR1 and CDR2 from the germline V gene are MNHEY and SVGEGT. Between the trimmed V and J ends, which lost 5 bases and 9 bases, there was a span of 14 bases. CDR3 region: CASSPRGAGSPLHF. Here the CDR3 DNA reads TGTGCCAGCAGTCCCCGGGGGGCGGGTTCACCCCTCCACTTT.

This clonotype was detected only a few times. The CDR3 region has the DNA TGTGCCAGCAGTCGGACGGAACATGGGCCCCAGCATTTT. Translating it yields CASSRTEHGPQHF. The gene calls are TRBV6-1 and TRBJ1-5; D remains unclear. The germline V and J ends were trimmed by 5 bases and 9 bases, with 14 bases remaining between them. Per germline, CDR1 MNHNS and CDR2 SASEGT. This CDR3 has 13 residues.